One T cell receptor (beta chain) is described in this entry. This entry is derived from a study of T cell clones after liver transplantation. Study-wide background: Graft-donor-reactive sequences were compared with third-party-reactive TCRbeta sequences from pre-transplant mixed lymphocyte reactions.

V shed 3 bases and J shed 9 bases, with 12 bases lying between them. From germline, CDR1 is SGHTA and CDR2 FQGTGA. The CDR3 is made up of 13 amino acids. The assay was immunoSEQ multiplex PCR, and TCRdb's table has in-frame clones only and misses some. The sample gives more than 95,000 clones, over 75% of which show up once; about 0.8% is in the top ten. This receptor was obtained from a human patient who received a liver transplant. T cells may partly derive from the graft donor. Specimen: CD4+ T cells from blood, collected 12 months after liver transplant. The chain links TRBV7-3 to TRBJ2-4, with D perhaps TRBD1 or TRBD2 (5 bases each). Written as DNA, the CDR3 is TGTGCCAGCAGCTTGGACAACGGAGGCATTCAGTACTTC. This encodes CASSLDNGGIQYF.